The entry below gives a single TCR beta chain sequence along with its context. These data are taken from a study of CD8 T cells in Susac syndrome. In the multiple sclerosis control group, patients were treatment-naive and had stable or active relapsing-remitting disease. Negative isolation yielded CD8+ and CD4+ T cells; FACS enriched TEMRA cells. RNA in amounts of roughly 0.5 to 1 ug was reverse transcribed with random hexamers. Each CDR3 protein gets one entry after TCRdb re-called the immunoSEQ multiplex PCR reads with MiXCR. The sample yields some 300,000 distinct CDR3 sequences, about 82% seen once. The sample was CD8+ T cells from PBMCs. This TCR derives from a human donor with multiple sclerosis.

CDR3 residues: CASSRGALLVAGGPNEQFF. The CDR3 region has the DNA TGCGCCAGCAGCCGAGGAGCCCTCTTAGTAGCGGGAGGGCCCAATGAGCAGTTCTTC. V usage is TRBV4-1 and J usage is TRBJ2-1; TRBD2 aligns across 11 bases. From germline, CDR1 is MGHRA and CDR2 YSYEKL. With V trimmed by 4 bases and J by 6 bases, 17 bases remained unmatched. This CDR3 has 19 amino acids.